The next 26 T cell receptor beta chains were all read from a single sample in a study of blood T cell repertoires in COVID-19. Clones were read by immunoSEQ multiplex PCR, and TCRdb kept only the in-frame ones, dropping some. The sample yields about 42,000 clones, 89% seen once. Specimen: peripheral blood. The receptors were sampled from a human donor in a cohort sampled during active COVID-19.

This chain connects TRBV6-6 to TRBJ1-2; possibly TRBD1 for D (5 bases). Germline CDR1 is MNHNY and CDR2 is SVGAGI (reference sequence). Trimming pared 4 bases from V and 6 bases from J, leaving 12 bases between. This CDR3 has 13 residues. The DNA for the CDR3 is TGTGCCAGCAGTTCCCTGGGAGGGGATGGCTACACCTTC. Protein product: CASSSLGGDGYTF.

In DNA, the CDR3 is TGTGCCAGCAGTGAACGGGAGAACACTGAAGCTTTCTTT. Protein sequence: CASSERENTEAFF. The rearrangement joins TRBV6-4 to TRBJ1-1; D not certain. Germline CDR1 is MRHNA and CDR2 is SNTAGT. The CDR3 has 13 amino acids. V lost 3 bases, J lost 1 base, and 6 bases lay in between.

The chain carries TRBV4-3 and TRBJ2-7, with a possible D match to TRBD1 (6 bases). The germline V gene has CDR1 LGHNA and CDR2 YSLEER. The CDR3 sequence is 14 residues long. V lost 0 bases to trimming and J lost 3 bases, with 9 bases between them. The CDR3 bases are TGCGCCAGCAGCCAAGACAGGGGAAACTACGAGCAGTACTTC. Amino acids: CASSQDRGNYEQYF.

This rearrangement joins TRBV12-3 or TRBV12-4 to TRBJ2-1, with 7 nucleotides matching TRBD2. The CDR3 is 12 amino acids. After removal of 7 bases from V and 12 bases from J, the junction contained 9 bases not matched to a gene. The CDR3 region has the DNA TGTGCCAGCACGGCCTGGGGGGGATCGCAGTTCTTC. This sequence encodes CASTAWGGSQFF.

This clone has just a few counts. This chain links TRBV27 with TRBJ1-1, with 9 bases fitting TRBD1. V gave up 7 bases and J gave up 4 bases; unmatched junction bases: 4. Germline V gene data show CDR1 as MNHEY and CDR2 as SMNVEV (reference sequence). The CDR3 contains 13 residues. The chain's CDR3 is CASKQTGGTEAFF. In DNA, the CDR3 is TGTGCCAGCAAACAGACAGGGGGCACTGAAGCTTTCTTT.

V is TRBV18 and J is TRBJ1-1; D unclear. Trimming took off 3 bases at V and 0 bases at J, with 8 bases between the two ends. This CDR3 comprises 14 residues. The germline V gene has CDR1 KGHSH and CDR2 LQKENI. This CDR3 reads CASSPLPLNTEAFF. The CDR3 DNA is TGTGCCAGCTCACCGCTACCACTGAACACTGAAGCTTTCTTT.

The CDR3 protein is CASSPSLEGDEQYF. CDR3 DNA: TGTGCCAGCTCCCCCTCATTGGAGGGCGACGAGCAGTACTTC. This sequence joins TRBV18 and TRBJ2-7, with D tentatively TRBD2 (6 bases). CDR1 and CDR2 (germline): KGHSH, LQKENI. CDR3 size: 14 residues. V dropped 6 bases and J dropped 5 bases, with 17 bases sitting between them.

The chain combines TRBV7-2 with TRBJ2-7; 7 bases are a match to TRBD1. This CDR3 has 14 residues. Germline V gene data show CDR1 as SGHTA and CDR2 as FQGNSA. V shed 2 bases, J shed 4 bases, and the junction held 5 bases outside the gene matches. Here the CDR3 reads CASSLQPGGYEQYF. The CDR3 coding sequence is TGTGCCAGCAGCTTACAGCCAGGGGGTTACGAGCAGTACTTC.

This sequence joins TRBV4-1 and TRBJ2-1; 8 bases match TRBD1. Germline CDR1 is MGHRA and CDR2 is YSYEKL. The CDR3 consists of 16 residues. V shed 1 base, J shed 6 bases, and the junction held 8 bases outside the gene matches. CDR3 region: CASSQGGQGGGNEQFF. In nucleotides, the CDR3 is TGCGCCAGCAGCCAAGGCGGACAGGGTGGTGGCAATGAGCAGTTCTTC.

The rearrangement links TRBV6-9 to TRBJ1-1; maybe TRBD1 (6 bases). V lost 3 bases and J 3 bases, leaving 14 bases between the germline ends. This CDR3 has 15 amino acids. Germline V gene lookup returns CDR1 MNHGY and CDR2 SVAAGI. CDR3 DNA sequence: TGTGCCAGCAGTTACCTTCCGGCAGGGGACACTGAAGCTTTCTTT. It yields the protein CASSYLPAGDTEAFF.

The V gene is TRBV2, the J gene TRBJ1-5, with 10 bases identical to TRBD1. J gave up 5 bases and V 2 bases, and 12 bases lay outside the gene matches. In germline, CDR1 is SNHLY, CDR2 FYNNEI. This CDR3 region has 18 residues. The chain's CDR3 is CASSELPWDRGSYQPQHF. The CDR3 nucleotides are TGTGCCAGCAGTGAACTCCCCTGGGACAGGGGATCGTATCAGCCCCAGCATTTT.

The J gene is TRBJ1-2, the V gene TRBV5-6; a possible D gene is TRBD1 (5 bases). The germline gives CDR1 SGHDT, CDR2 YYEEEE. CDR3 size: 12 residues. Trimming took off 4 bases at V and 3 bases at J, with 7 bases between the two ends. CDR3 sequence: CASSAGDYGYTF. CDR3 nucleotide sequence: TGTGCCAGCAGCGCGGGGGACTATGGCTACACCTTC.

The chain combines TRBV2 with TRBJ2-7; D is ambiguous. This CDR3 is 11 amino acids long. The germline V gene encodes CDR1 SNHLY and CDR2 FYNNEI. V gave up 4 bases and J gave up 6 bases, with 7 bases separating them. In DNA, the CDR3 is TGTGCCAGCAGTGTTTCGGGCGAGCAGTACTTC. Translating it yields CASSVSGEQYF.

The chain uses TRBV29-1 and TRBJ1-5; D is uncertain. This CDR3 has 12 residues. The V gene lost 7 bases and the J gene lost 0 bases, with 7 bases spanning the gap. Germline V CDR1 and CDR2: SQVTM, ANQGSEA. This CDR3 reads CSAAYSNQPQHF. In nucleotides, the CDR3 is TGCAGCGCAGCCTATAGCAATCAGCCCCAGCATTTT. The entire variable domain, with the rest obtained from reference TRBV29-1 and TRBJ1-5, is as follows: SAVISQKPSRDICQRGTSLTIQCQVDSQVTMMFWYRQQPGQSLTLIATANQGSEATYESGFVIDKFPISRPNLTFSTLTVSNMSPEDSSIYLCSAAYSNQPQHFGDGTRLSIL.

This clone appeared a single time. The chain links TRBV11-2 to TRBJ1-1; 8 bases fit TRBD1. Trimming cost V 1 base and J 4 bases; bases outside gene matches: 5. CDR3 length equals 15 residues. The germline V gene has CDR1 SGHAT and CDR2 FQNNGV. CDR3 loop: CASSLVRGQGTEAFF. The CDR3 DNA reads TGTGCCAGCAGCTTAGTCAGGGGGCAGGGCACTGAAGCTTTCTTT.

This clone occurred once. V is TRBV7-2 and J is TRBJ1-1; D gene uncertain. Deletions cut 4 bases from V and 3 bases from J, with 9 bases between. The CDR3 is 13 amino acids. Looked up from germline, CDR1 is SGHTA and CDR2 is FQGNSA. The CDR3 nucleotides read TGTGCCAGCAGCTCTGACTGGCACACTGAAGCTTTCTTT. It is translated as CASSSDWHTEAFF. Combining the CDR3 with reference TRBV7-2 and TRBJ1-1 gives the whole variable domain GAGVSQSPSNKVTEKGKDVELRCDPISGHTALYWYRQSLGQGLEFLIYFQGNSAPDKSGLPSDRFSAERTGGSVSTLTIQRTQQEDSAVYLCASSSDWHTEAFFGQGTRLTVV.

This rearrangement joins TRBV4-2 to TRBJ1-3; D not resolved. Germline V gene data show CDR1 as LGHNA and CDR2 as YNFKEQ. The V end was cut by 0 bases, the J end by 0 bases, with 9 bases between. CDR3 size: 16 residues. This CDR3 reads CASSQDYAGSGNTIYF. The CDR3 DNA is TGTGCCAGCAGCCAAGATTACGCGGGCTCTGGAAACACCATATATTTT.

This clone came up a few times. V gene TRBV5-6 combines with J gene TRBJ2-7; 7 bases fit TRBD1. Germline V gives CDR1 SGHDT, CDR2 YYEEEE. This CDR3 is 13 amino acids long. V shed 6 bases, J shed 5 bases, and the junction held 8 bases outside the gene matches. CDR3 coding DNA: TGTGCCAGCACCTTAAACAGGGGCCACGAGCAGTACTTC. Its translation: CASTLNRGHEQYF.

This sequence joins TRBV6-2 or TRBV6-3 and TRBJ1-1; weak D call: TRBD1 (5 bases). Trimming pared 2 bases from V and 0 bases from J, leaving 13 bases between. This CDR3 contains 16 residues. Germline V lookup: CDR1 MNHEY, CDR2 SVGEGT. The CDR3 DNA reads TGTGCCAGCAGTTACCCGCAGGGAAGCTTGAACACTGAAGCTTTCTTT. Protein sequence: CASSYPQGSLNTEAFF.

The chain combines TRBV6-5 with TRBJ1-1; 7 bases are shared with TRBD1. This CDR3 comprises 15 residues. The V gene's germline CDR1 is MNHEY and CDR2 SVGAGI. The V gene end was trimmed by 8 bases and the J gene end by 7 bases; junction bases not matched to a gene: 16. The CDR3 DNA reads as TGTGCCAGCCAAAGTGGGGCAGGGGGTGTCAGTGAAGCTTTCTTT. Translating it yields CASQSGAGGVSEAFF.

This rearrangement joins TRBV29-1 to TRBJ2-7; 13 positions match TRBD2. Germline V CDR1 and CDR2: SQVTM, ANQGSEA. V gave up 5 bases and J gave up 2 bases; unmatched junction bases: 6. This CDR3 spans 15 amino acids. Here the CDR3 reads CSVKKGLAGTYEQYF. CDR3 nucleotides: TGCAGCGTTAAAAAGGGACTAGCGGGGACCTACGAGCAGTACTTC.

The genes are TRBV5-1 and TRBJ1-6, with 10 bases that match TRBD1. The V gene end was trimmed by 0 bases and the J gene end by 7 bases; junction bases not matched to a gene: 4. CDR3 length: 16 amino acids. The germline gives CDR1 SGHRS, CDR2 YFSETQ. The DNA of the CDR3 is TGCGCCAGCAGCTTGGGGACAGGGGGTTTGAATTCACCCCTCCACTTT. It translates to CASSLGTGGLNSPLHF.

CDR3 sequence (DNA): TGTGCCAGCAGCCCCCGGTTATACGAGCAGTACTTC. This gives the protein CASSPRLYEQYF. This rearrangement joins TRBV7-2 to TRBJ2-7; D call uncertain. The length of the CDR3 is 12 residues. In germline, CDR1 is SGHTA, CDR2 FQGNSA. Trimming cost V 5 bases and J 4 bases, with 9 bases left between them. The complete variable domain, with remaining parts taken from reference TRBV7-2 and TRBJ2-7, reads GAGVSQSPSNKVTEKGKDVELRCDPISGHTALYWYRQSLGQGLEFLIYFQGNSAPDKSGLPSDRFSAERTGGSVSTLTIQRTQQEDSAVYLCASSPRLYEQYFGPGTRLTVT.

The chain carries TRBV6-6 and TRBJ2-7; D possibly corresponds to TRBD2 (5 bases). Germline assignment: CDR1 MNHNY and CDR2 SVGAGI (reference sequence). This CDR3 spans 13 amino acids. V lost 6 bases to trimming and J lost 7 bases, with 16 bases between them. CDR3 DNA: TGTGCCAGCAGCCCGGGGTCCCCGGGGGAGCAGTACTTC. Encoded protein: CASSPGSPGEQYF.

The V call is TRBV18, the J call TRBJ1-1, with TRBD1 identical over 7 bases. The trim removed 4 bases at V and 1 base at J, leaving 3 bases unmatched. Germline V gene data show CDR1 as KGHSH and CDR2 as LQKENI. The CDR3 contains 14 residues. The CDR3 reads CASSQYRGNTEAFF. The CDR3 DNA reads TGTGCCAGCTCACAATACAGGGGGAACACTGAAGCTTTCTTT.

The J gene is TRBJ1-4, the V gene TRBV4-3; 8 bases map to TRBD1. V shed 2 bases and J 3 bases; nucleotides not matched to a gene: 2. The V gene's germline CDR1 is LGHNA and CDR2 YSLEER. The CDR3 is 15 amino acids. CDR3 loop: CASSQRDRPNEKLFF. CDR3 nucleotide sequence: TGCGCCAGCAGCCAACGGGACAGGCCTAATGAAAAACTGTTTTTT.